This T cell receptor beta chain stems from a study of blood T cells in healthy people across ages. A second about 7 to 12 cycle PCR used barcoded and J-beta primers. TCRdb independently ran MiXCR on the 5' RACE reads; one entry per CDR3 protein. Of about 800,000 distinct CDR3 sequences detected, 20% to 25% appear once; the ten largest clones hold under 4.5%. V gave up 5 bases and J gave up 6 bases, with 13 bases separating them. CDR1 is SGHRS, CDR2 YFSETQ, per germline. This CDR3 has 13 residues. These data also formed part of another study, on T cells of mothers and their children.

The rearrangement uses TRBV5-1 and TRBJ2-3, with D maybe TRBD2 (6 bases). Sequencing was performed on blood. The sequence was obtained from a boy aged 5 to 17 in good health. CDR3 in amino acids: CASRTEGEDTQYF. In DNA, the CDR3 is TGCGCCAGCAGGACGGAGGGCGAGGATACGCAGTATTTT. The full variable domain, in which reference TRBV5-1 and TRBJ2-3 provide the parts outside the CDR3, is KAGVTQTPRYLIKTRGQQVTLSCSPISGHRSVSWYQQTPGQGLQFLFEYFSETQRNKGNFPGRFSGRQFSNSRSEMNVSTLELGDSALYLCASRTEGEDTQYFGPGTRLTVL.